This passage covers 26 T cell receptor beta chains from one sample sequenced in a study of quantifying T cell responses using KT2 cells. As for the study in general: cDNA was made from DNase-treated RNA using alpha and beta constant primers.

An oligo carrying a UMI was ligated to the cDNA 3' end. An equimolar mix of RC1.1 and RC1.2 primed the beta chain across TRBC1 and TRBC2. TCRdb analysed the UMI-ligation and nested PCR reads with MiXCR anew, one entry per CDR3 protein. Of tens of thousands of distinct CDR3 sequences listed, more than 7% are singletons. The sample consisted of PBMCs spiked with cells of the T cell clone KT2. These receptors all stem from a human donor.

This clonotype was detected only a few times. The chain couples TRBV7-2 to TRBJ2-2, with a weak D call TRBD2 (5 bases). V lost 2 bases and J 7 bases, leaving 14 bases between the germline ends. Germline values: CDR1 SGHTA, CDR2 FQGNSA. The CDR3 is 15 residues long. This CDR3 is CASSLFRGWGGELFF. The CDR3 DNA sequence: TGTGCCAGCAGCTTATTTCGAGGGTGGGGCGGGGAGCTGTTTTTT.

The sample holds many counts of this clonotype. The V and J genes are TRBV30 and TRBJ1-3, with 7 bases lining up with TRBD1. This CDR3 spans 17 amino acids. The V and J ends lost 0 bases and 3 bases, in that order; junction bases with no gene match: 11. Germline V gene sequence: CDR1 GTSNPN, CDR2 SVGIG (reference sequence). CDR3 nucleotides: TGTGCCTGGAGTGTACGATCGAGGGGGCCGGTTGGAAACACCATATATTTT. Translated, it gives CAWSVRSRGPVGNTIYF.

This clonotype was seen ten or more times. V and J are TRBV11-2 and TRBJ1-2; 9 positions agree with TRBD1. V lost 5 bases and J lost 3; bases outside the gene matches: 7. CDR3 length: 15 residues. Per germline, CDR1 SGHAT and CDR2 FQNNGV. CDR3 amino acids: CASSPPRTGDYGYTF. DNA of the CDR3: TGTGCCAGCAGCCCGCCGCGGACAGGGGACTATGGCTACACCTTC.

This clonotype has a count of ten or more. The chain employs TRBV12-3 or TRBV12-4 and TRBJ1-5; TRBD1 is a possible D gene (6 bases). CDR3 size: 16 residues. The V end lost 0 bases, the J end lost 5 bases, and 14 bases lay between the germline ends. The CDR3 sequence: CASSLAIGGDYQPQHF. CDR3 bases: TGTGCCAGCAGTTTAGCGATAGGGGGGGATTATCAGCCCCAGCATTTT.

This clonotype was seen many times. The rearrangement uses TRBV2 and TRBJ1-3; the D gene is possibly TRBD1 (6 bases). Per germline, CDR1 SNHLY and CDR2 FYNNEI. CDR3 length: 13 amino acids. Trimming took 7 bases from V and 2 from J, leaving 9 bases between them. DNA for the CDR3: TGTGCCAGCACGACAGGCGCTGGAAACACCATATATTTT. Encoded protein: CASTTGAGNTIYF.

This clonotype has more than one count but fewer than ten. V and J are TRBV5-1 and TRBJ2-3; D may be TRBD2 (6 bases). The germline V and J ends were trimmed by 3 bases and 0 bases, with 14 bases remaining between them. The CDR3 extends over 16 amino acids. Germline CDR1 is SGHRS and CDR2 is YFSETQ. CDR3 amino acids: CASSWTDGRSTDTQYF. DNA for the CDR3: TGCGCCAGCAGCTGGACGGACGGGAGAAGCACAGATACGCAGTATTTT.

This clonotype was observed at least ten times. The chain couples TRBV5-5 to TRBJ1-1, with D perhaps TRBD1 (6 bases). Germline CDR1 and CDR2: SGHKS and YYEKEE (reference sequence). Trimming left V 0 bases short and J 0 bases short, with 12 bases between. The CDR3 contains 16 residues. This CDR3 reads CASSLVAGAMNTEAFF. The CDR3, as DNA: TGTGCCAGCAGCTTGGTAGCAGGGGCCATGAACACTGAAGCTTTCTTT.

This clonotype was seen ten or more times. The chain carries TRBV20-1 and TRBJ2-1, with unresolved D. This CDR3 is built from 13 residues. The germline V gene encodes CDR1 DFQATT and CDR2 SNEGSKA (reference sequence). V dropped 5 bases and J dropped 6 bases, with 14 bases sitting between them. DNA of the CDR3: TGCAGTGCTCACCTCTACATTGTCAATGAGCAGTTCTTC. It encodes CSAHLYIVNEQFF.

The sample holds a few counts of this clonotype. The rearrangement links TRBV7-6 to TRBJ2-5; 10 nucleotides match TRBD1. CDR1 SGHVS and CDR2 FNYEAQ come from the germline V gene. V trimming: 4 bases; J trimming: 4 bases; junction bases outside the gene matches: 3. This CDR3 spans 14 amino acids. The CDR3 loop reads CASSSRDRGETQYF. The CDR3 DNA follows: TGTGCCAGCAGCTCCCGGGACAGGGGAGAGACCCAGTACTTC.

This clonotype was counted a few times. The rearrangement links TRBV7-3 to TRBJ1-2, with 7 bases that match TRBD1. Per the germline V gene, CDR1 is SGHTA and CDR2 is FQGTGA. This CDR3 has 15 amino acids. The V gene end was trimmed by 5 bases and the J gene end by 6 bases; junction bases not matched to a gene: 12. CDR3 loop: CASSRDRDSRDGYTF. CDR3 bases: TGTGCCAGCAGCCGGGACCGGGACAGTCGGGATGGCTACACCTTC. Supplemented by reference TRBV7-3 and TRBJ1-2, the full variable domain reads GAGVSQTPSNKVTEKGKYVELRCDPISGHTALYWYRQSLGQGPEFLIYFQGTGAADDSGLPNDRFFAVRPEGSVSTLKIQRTERGDSAVYLCASSRDRDSRDGYTFGSGTRLTVV.

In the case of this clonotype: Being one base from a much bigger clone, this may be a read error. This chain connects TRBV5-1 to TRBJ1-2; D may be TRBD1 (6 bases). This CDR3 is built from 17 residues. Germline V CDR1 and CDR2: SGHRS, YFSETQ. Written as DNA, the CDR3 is TGCGCCAGTCGTCCAGGGGACGGCGCTAGCCCCAACTATGGCTACAACTTC. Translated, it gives CASRPGDGASPNYGYNF.

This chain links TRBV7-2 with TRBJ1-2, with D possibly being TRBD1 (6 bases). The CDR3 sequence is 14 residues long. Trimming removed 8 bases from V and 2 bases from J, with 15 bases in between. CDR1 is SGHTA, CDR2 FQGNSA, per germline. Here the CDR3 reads CASSPQGRNYGYTF. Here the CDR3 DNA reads TGTGCCAGCTCCCCCCAGGGGAGAAACTATGGCTACACCTTC.

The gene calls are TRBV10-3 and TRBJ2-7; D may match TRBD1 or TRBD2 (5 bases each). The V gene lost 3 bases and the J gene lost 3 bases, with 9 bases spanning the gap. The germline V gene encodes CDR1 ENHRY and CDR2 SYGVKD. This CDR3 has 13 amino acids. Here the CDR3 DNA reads TGTGCCATCAGTGACGGGGCCCGCTACGAGCAGTACTTC. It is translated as CAISDGARYEQYF.

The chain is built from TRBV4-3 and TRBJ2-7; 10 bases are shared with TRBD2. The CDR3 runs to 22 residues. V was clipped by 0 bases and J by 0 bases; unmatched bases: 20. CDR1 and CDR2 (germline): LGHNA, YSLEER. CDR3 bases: TGCGCCAGCAGCCAAGATTATTTAAGGAGAGGACTAGCGGAGAACAGCTCCTACGAGCAGTACTTC. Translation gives CASSQDYLRRGLAENSSYEQYF.

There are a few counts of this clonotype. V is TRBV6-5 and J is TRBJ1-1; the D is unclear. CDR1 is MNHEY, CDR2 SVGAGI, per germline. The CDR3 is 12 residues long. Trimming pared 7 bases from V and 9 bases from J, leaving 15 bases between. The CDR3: CASTSAHLKAFF. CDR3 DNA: TGTGCCAGCACTTCCGCCCACTTGAAAGCTTTCTTT.

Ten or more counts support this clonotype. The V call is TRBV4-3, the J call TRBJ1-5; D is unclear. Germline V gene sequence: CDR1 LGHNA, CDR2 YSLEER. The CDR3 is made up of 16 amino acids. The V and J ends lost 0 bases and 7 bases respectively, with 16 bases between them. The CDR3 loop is CASSQDLARRQQPQHF. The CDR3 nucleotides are TGCGCCAGCAGCCAAGATCTCGCACGACGTCAGCAGCCCCAGCATTTT.

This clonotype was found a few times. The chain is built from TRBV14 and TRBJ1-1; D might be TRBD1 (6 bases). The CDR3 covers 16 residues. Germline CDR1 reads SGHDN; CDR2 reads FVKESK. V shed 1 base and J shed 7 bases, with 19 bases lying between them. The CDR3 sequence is CASSQVPSTGFIEAFF. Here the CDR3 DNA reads TGTGCCAGCAGCCAAGTCCCCAGCACAGGGTTCATTGAAGCTTTCTTT.

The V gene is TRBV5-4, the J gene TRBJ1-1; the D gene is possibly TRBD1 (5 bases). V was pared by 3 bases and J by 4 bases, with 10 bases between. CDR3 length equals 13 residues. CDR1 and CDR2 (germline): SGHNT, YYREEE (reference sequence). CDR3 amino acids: CASSWAGGTEAFF. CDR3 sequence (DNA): TGTGCCAGCAGCTGGGCGGGGGGCACTGAAGCTTTCTTT.

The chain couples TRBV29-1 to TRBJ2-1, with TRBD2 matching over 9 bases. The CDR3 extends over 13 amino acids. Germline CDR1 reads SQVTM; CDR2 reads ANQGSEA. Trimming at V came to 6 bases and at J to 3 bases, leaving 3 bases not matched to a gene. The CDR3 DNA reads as TGCAGCGTCGCGACTAGCGGCTACAATGAGCAGTTCTTC. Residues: CSVATSGYNEQFF.

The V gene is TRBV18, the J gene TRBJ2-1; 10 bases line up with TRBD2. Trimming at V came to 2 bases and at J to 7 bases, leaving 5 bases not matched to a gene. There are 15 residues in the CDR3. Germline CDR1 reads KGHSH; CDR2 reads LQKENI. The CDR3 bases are TGTGCCAGCTCACCAGAGCGGGAGGGCAGAAATGAGCAGTTCTTC. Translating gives CASSPEREGRNEQFF.

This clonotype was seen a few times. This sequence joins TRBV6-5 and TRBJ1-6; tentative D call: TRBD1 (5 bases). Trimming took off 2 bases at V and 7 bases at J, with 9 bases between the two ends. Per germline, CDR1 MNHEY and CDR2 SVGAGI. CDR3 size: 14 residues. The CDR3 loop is CASSYDRGNSPLHF. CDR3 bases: TGTGCCAGCAGTTACGATCGGGGGAATTCACCCCTCCACTTT.

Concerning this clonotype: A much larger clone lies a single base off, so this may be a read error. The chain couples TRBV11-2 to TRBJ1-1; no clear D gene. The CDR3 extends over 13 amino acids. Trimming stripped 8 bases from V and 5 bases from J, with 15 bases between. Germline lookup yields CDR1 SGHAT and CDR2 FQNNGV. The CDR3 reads CASGPAEATEAFF. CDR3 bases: TGTGCCAGCGGCCCCGCAGAGGCGACTGAAGCTTTCTTT.

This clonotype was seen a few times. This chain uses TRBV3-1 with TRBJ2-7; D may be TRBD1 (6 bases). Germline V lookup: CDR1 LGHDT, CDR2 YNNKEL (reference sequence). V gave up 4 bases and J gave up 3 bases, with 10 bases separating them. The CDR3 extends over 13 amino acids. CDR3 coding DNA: TGTGCCAGCAGCCGGTCGGACAGCTACGAGCAGTACTTC. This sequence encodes CASSRSDSYEQYF.

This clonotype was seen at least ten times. The CDR3 here is CASSPSTGGHEQFF. CDR3 DNA sequence: TGTGCCAGCAGCCCGTCGACCGGGGGGCATGAGCAGTTCTTC. The chain employs TRBV7-3 and TRBJ2-1, with D perhaps matching TRBD2 (7 bases). CDR1 and CDR2 (germline): SGHTA, FQGTGA. The length of the CDR3 is 14 residues. V was trimmed by 5 bases and J by 8 bases, leaving 16 bases between them.

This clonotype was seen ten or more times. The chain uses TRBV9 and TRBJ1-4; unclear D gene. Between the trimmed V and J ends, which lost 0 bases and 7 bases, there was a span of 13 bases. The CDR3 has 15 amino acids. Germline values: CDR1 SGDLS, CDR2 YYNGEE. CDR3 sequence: CASSVGPSEAEKLFF. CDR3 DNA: TGTGCCAGCAGCGTAGGTCCCTCGGAGGCTGAAAAACTGTTTTTT.

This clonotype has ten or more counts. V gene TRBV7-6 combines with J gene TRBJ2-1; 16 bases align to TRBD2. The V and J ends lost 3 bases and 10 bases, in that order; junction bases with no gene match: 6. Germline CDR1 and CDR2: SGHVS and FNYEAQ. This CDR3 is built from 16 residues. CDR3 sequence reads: CASSLTWGLAGGEQFF. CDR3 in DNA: TGTGCCAGCAGCTTGACATGGGGACTAGCGGGGGGGGAGCAGTTCTTC.